This T cell receptor (beta chain) was retrieved from a study of T cells after yellow fever vaccination. Study-wide points: Though it reached lower strength, the secondary response hit its peak faster, day 5 versus 15. A minor fraction of clonotypes spanned both CD4 and CD8 compartments. Researchers cautioned that FACS-sorted repertoires could harbor abundant clonotypes contaminating from the bulk population.

This clonotype turned up a few times. The antigen is not known. One entry per CDR3 protein results from TCRdb running MiXCR on the 5' RACE reads. The table shows 100,000 to 150,000 distinct CDR3 sequences, with roughly 6.8% occurring only once. Sample: CD4+ T cells sorted from PBMCs, taken about 49 days after the first yellow fever vaccination. The sequence came from a man between 18 and 29 years old who received the YFV17D yellow fever vaccine.

The CDR3 DNA sequence: TGCGCCAGCAGCTTGGACCGGGGTATCAATGAGCAGTTCTTC. Protein product: CASSLDRGINEQFF. The V and J genes are TRBV5-1 and TRBJ2-1; possible D gene TRBD2, 5 bases. CDR3 length: 14 amino acids. Germline V gene lookup returns CDR1 SGHRS and CDR2 YFSETQ. Trimming took 0 bases from V and 6 from J, leaving 10 bases between them.